This TCR beta chain was retrieved from a study of T cell changes during pregnancy in multiple sclerosis. Clones were read by immunoSEQ multiplex PCR, and TCRdb kept only the in-frame ones, dropping some. The data show around 97,000 clones, roughly 92% seen once. Looked up from germline, CDR1 is SQVTM and CDR2 is ANQGSEA. Trimming took 6 bases from V and 7 from J, leaving 12 bases between them. CDR3 size: 12 residues. This receptor was taken from a female donor with multiple sclerosis, enrolled in a pregnancy study. Source: peripheral blood, taken after pregnancy. V gene TRBV29-1 combines with J gene TRBJ1-4, with D tentatively TRBD1 (5 bases). CDR3 sequence (DNA): TGCAGCGTCAGGGAGGTCGGTGAAAAACTGTTTTTT. The encoded protein is CSVREVGEKLFF.